A single sample gave rise to the 12 T cell receptor beta chains below, sequenced in a study of blood T cell repertoires in COVID-19. The method was immunoSEQ multiplex PCR; TCRdb's version includes in-frame clones alone and lacks a portion of them. The sample shows 85,000 to 110,000 clones, approximately 80% of them seen only once. Sequencing was performed on peripheral blood. These receptors all stem from a human donor in a cohort sampled during active COVID-19.

V is TRBV18 and J is TRBJ1-2, with D possibly matching TRBD1 (5 bases). Germline V gives CDR1 KGHSH, CDR2 LQKENI. The CDR3 has 13 residues. Trimming pared 0 bases from V and 4 bases from J, leaving 6 bases between. CDR3 DNA: TGTGCCAGCTCACCACCGACAGCCTATGGCTACACCTTC. Translating it yields CASSPPTAYGYTF.

CDR3 DNA sequence: TGTGCCAGCAGCTTGCCGACTAGGGCTGATACGCAGTATTTT. It codes for CASSLPTRADTQYF. The chain recombines TRBV7-9 with TRBJ2-3; perhaps TRBD2 as D (6 bases). Per the germline V gene, CDR1 is SEHNR and CDR2 is FQNEAQ (reference sequence). The CDR3 extends over 14 amino acids. Trimming removed 3 bases from V and 6 bases from J, with 13 bases in between.

The gene calls are TRBV11-3 and TRBJ2-5; D perhaps matches TRBD2 (5 bases). Deletions cut 5 bases from V and 2 bases from J, with 12 bases between. The germline CDR1 and CDR2 sequences are SGHNT and YENEEA. The CDR3 runs 14 residues. In nucleotides, the CDR3 is TGTGCCAGCAGCCCGAGGGAAAAACAAGAGACCCAGTACTTC. Residues: CASSPREKQETQYF.

The chain links TRBV11-3 to TRBJ2-7; 8 bases agree with TRBD2. Germline V lookup: CDR1 SGHNT, CDR2 YENEEA. The V and J ends lost 5 bases and 7 bases, in that order; junction bases with no gene match: 10. This CDR3 region has 14 residues. The CDR3, as DNA: TGTGCCAGCAGCCCGGGACTAGGCAGTAATGAGCAGTACTTC. It is translated as CASSPGLGSNEQYF. The variable domain in full, completed from reference TRBV11-3 and TRBJ2-7, reads EAGVVQSPRYKIIEKKQPVAFWCNPISGHNTLYWYLQNLGQGPELLIRYENEEAVDDSQLPKDRFSAERLKGVDSTLKIQPAELGDSAVYLCASSPGLGSNEQYFGPGTRLTVT.

This chain joins TRBV2 and TRBJ2-1; TRBD2 matches 10 bases. This CDR3 contains 12 residues. CDR1 is SNHLY and CDR2 is FYNNEI in the germline V gene. The ends lost 7 bases at V and 8 bases at J; junction bases unmatched: 2. Written as DNA, the CDR3 is TGTGCCAGCAAGGGACTAGCGTATGAGCAGTTCTTC. The encoded protein is CASKGLAYEQFF.

This chain links TRBV9 with TRBJ1-2, with TRBD1 matching 10 bases. V dropped 5 bases and J dropped 3; count of bases not matched to a gene: 13. CDR1 and CDR2 from the germline V gene are SGDLS and YYNGEE. The CDR3 loop spans 17 amino acids. The CDR3 nucleotides read TGTGCCAGCAGTGCCGGGACAGGGGTGTCTTACGACTATGGCTACACCTTC. Translating gives CASSAGTGVSYDYGYTF.

CDR3 in amino acids: CASGLPVGSGVGSGELFF. Here the CDR3 DNA reads TGTGCTAGTGGTTTGCCCGTGGGCTCAGGGGTAGGGAGCGGGGAGCTGTTTTTT. The chain joins TRBV12-5 to TRBJ2-2; D is perhaps TRBD1 (6 bases). The ends were cut back, 2 bases at V and 7 bases at J, with 23 bases in the middle. The CDR3 extends over 18 amino acids. Germline V gene data show CDR1 as LGHNT and CDR2 as FRNRAP.

The chain combines TRBV30 with TRBJ2-7; tentative D call: TRBD1 (5 bases). CDR1 and CDR2 (germline): GTSNPN, SVGIG (reference sequence). The V end lost 0 bases, the J end lost 3 bases, and 12 bases lay between the germline ends. The CDR3 is made up of 14 amino acids. DNA for the CDR3: TGTGCCTGGAGTGTATCGGCAGGGAACTACGAGCAGTACTTC. Translated: CAWSVSAGNYEQYF.

The chain couples TRBV7-2 to TRBJ2-7, with 12 bases that match TRBD2. The CDR3 loop spans 14 amino acids. The germline CDR1 and CDR2 sequences are SGHTA and FQGNSA. V shed 8 bases and J 1 base; nucleotides not matched to a gene: 3. This CDR3 reads CASQLAGGSYEQYF. CDR3 sequence (DNA): TGTGCCAGCCAACTAGCGGGGGGATCCTACGAGCAGTACTTC.

J is TRBJ2-7 and V is TRBV28; D possibly corresponds to TRBD2 (6 bases). Germline CDR1 reads MDHEN; CDR2 reads SYDVKM. V dropped 6 bases and J dropped 2 bases, with 17 bases sitting between them. This CDR3 is 15 amino acids long. This chain's CDR3 is CASSGGWGRAYEQYF. In nucleotides, the CDR3 is TGTGCCAGCAGCGGGGGTTGGGGCAGGGCCTACGAGCAGTACTTC.

The chain links TRBV21-1 to TRBJ1-5. TRBV21-1 is a pseudogene locus. The CDR3 runs to 16 residues. Here the CDR3 reads CASSVEGRDRNQPQHF. The CDR3 coding sequence is TGTGCCAGCAGCGTGGAGGGGAGGGACCGCAATCAGCCCCAGCATTTT.

This chain connects TRBV9 to TRBJ1-3; 7 bases are a match to TRBD1. The J segment lost 4 bases and the V segment lost 0 bases, leaving 1 base of the junction unmatched. The CDR3 is 14 residues long. Germline CDR1 reads SGDLS; CDR2 reads YYNGEE. CDR3 sequence: CASSVETGGNTIYF. The CDR3 DNA is TGTGCCAGCAGCGTAGAGACAGGGGGAAACACCATATATTTT.